This T cell receptor beta chain was observed in a study of long-term antiretroviral therapy in people with HIV. Overall study: There is a gap of about a decade between the earliest samples and the later 2015 immediate-ART recommendation.

The run of the v3.0 immunoSEQ assay was at survey level. Repertoires were generated with immunoSEQ multiplex PCR, while TCRdb's copy carries only in-frame clones and drops some. The sample has tens of thousands of clones, roughly 94% seen once. CDR1 MNHEY and CDR2 SMNVEV come from the germline V gene (reference sequence). Trimming cost V 3 bases and J 9 bases, with 15 bases left between them. This CDR3 comprises 14 residues. Study-wide findings and caveats: Diversity increased after ART yet remained lower than in transplant donor controls. Viral resistance, ART adherence and therapy changes all lacked available data.

Turning to this clone: The antigen is unknown.

Sequenced material: unsorted PBMCs, taken 5.3 years after starting antiretroviral therapy. The sequence came from a man between 45 and 60 years old with HIV. This chain connects TRBV27 to TRBJ2-1; D may match TRBD1 or TRBD2 (6 bases each). CDR3 nucleotide sequence: TGTGCCAGCAGTTTGGGGGGAACAGGGTCTGAGCAGTTCTTC. Its translation: CASSLGGTGSEQFF.